This T cell receptor (beta chain) came from a study of CD8 T cells in ankylosing spondylitis. General study results and limits: The study identified a TCR beta motif of under ten highly homologous variants that appeared characteristic of ankylosing spondylitis blood. Reported data indicate significant enrichment of disease-linked clones within matched ankylosing spondylitis synovial fluid. Past research had described some motif variants in reactive arthritis synovial fluid and blood. Clones that were linked to disease were CD8+ and were relatively rare in peripheral blood.

This clonotype occurred a few times. Its antigen is currently unknown. Using its own MiXCR run on the 5' RACE reads, TCRdb lists one record per CDR3 protein. This table holds about 220,000 distinct CDR3 sequences, roughly 25% found once. Material: blood, either unsorted or a sorted T cell fraction (not recorded which). The receptor comes from a male donor with ankylosing spondylitis or in good health (not recorded which).

CDR3 protein: CASSEGPVGGELFF. CDR3 nucleotides: TGTGCCAGCAGTGAAGGTCCGGTCGGCGGGGAGCTGTTTTTT. J is TRBJ2-2 and V is TRBV6-1; D unresolved. From germline, CDR1 is MNHNS and CDR2 SASEGT. The CDR3 is made up of 14 amino acids. Trimming stripped 1 base from V and 7 bases from J, with 10 bases between.